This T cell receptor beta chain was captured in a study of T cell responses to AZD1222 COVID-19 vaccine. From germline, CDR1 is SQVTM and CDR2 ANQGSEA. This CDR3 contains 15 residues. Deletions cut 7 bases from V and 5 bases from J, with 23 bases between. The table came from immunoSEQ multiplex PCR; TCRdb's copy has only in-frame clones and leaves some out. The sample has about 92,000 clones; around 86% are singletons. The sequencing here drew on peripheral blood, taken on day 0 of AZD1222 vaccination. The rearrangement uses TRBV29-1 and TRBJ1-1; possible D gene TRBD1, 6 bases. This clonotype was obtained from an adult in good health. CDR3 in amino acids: CSGTATGAMITEAFF. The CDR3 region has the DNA TGCAGCGGGACAGCTACGGGGGCAATGATAACTGAAGCTTTCTTT.